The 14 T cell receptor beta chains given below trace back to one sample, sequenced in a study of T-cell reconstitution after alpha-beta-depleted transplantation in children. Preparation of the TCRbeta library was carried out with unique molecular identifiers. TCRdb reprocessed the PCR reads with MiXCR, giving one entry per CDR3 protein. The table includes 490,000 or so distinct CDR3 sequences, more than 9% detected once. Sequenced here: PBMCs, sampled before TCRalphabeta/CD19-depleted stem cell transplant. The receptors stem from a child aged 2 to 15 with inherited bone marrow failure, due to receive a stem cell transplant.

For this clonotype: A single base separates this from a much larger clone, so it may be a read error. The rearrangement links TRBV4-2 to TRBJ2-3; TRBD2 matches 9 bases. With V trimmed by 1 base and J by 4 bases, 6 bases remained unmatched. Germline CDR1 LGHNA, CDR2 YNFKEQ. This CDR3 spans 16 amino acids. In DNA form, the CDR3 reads TGTGCCAGCAGCCAAGTGTCGCGGGGGGGCCCAGATACGCAGTATTTT. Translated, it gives CASSQVSRGGPDTQYF.

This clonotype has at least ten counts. CDR3 amino acids: CASSGSLGTGGRETQYF. CDR3 nucleotides: TGTGCCAGCAGCGGTTCCCTAGGGACAGGGGGACGAGAGACCCAGTACTTC. This rearrangement joins TRBV9 to TRBJ2-5; 11 bases match TRBD1. V shed 3 bases, J shed 4 bases, and the junction held 11 bases outside the gene matches. CDR1 is SGDLS and CDR2 is YYNGEE in the germline V gene. This CDR3 is built from 17 residues.

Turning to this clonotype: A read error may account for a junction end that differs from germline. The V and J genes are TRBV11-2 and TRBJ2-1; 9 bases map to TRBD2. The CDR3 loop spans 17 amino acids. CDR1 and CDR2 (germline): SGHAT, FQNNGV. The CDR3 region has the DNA TGTGCCAGCAGCTTAGTGGGCGGGAGGGCCGTTTACAATGACCAGTTCTTC. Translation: CASSLVGGRAVYNDQFF.

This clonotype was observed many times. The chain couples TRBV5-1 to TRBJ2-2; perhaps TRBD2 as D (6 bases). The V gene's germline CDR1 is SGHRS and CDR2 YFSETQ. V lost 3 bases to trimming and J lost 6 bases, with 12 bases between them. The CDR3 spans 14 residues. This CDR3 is CASSYLGEAGELFF. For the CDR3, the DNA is TGCGCCAGCAGCTACCTAGGGGAGGCCGGGGAGCTGTTTTTT. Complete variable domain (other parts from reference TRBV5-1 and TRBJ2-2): KAGVTQTPRYLIKTRGQQVTLSCSPISGHRSVSWYQQTPGQGLQFLFEYFSETQRNKGNFPGRFSGRQFSNSRSEMNVSTLELGDSALYLCASSYLGEAGELFFGEGSRLTVL.

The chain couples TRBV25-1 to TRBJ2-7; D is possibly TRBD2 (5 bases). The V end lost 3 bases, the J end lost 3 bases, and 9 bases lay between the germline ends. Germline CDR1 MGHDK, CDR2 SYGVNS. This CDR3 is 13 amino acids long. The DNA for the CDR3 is TGTGCCAGCAGTGACCGGGGAGACTACGAGCAGTACTTC. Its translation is CASSDRGDYEQYF.

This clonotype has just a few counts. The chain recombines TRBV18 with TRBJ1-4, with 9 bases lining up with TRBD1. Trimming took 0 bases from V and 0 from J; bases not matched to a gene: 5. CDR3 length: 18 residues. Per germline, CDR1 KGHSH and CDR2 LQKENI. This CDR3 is CASSPPGQGVATNEKLFF. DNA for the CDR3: TGTGCCAGCTCACCACCGGGACAGGGTGTCGCAACTAATGAAAAACTGTTTTTT.

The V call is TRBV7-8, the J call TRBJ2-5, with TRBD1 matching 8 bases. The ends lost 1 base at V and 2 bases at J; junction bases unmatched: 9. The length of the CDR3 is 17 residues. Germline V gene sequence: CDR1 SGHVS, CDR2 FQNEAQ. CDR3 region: CASSLEVWGTGQETQYF. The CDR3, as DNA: TGTGCCAGCAGCTTAGAGGTTTGGGGGACAGGTCAAGAGACCCAGTACTTC. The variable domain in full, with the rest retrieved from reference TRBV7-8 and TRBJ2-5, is GAGVSQSPRYKVAKRGQDVALRCDPISGHVSLFWYQQALGQGPEFLTYFQNEAQLDKSGLPSDRFFAERPEGSVSTLKIQRTQQEDSAVYLCASSLEVWGTGQETQYFGPGTRLLVL.

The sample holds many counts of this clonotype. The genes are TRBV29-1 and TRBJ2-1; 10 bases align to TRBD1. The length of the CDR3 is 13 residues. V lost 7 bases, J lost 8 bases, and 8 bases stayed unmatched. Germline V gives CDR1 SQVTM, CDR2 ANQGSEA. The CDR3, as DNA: TGCAGCGCCGAGGGGGGACAGGGGTATGAGCAGTTCTTC. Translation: CSAEGGQGYEQFF.

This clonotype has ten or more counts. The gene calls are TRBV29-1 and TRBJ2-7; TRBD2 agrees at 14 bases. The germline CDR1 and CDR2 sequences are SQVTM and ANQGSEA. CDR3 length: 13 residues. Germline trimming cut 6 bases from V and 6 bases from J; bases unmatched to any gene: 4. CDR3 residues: CSVTGLAGVEQYF. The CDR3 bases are TGCAGCGTCACGGGACTAGCGGGAGTCGAGCAGTACTTC.

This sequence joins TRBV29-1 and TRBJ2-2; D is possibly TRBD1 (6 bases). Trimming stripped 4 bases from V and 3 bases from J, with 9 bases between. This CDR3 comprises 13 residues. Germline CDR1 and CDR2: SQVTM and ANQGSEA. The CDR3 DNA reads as TGCAGCGTTGCCCCAGGGGACACCGGGGAGCTGTTTTTT. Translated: CSVAPGDTGELFF.

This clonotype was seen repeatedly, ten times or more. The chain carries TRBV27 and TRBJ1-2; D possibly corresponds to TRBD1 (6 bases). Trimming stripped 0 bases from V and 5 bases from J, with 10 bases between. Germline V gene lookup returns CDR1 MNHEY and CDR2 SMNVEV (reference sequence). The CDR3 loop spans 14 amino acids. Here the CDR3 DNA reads TGTGCCAGCAGTTTATCGGGGGGCGGGTATGGCTACACCTTC. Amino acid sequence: CASSLSGGGYGYTF.

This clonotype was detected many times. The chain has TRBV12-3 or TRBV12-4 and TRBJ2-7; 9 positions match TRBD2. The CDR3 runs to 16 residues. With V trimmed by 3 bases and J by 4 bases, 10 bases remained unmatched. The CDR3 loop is CASSFLAGSSRYEQYF. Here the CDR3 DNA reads TGTGCCAGCAGTTTTCTAGCGGGGTCATCAAGGTACGAGCAGTACTTC.

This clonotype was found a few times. The CDR3 DNA follows: TGTGCCAGTAGTGAGACAGGGGGGAACGAGCAGTACTTC. This translates into CASSETGGNEQYF. The gene calls are TRBV19 and TRBJ2-7; 9 bases line up with TRBD1. Germline V gives CDR1 LNHDA, CDR2 SQIVND (reference sequence). V was clipped by 5 bases and J by 5 bases; unmatched bases: 4. The CDR3 extends over 13 amino acids.

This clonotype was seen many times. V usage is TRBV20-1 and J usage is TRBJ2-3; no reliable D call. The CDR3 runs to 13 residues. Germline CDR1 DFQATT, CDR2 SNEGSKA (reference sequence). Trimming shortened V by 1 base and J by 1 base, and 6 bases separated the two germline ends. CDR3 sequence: CSARVSGTDTQYF. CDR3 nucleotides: TGCAGTGCTAGAGTCAGCGGCACAGATACGCAGTATTTT.